Following are 24 T cell receptor beta chains from one sample sequenced in a study of blood T cell repertoires in COVID-19. Clones were sequenced by immunoSEQ multiplex PCR, and TCRdb holds only the in-frame ones, with some missing. The sample includes about 140,000 clones, roughly 86% seen only once; the top ten take around 8.2%. The sequenced sample consisted of peripheral blood. The source is an older woman with acute or convalescent COVID-19.

V is TRBV6-2 or TRBV6-3 and J is TRBJ1-5; D may be TRBD1 (5 bases). This CDR3 has 15 residues. V lost 2 bases and J 2 bases, leaving 10 bases between the germline ends. The germline V gene encodes CDR1 MNHEY and CDR2 SVGEGT. The CDR3 DNA is TGTGCCAGCAGTTACCAGGGATCGGGCAATCAGCCCCAGCATTTT. It yields the protein CASSYQGSGNQPQHF.

The genes are TRBV10-1 and TRBJ1-1, with a tentative D call TRBD1 (6 bases). Trimming cost V 4 bases and J 1 base, with 7 bases left between them. The CDR3 consists of 13 residues. Germline loops: CDR1 WNHNN, CDR2 SYGVQD (reference sequence). The CDR3 DNA reads as TGCGCCAGCAGTGTGGGGGCGAACACTGAAGCTTTCTTT. It is translated as CASSVGANTEAFF.

This sequence joins TRBV30 and TRBJ2-1, with 14 bases aligning to TRBD2. The CDR3 covers 17 residues. J was trimmed by 0 bases and V by 6 bases; bases with no gene match: 7. Germline V gene lookup returns CDR1 GTSNPN and CDR2 SVGIG (reference sequence). CDR3 sequence: CACRTSGGSSSYNEQFF. DNA for the CDR3: TGTGCCTGTCGGACTAGCGGGGGGTCGAGCTCCTACAATGAGCAGTTCTTC.

The chain is built from TRBV10-3 and TRBJ2-4; 8 positions match TRBD1. V lost 0 bases and J lost 1; bases outside the gene matches: 14. The CDR3 length is 20 residues. Germline V lookup: CDR1 ENHRY, CDR2 SYGVKD. Here the CDR3 DNA reads TGTGCCATCAGTGAGTCAGCGATAAATCAGGGGGCAGGGGCCAAAAACATTCAGTACTTC. Encoded protein: CAISESAINQGAGAKNIQYF.

This chain links TRBV6-1 with TRBJ2-4; 7 bases are shared with TRBD1. This CDR3 is 15 amino acids long. The V gene end was trimmed by 2 bases and the J gene end by 12 bases; junction bases not matched to a gene: 13. Germline CDR1 reads MNHNS; CDR2 reads SASEGT. CDR3 DNA sequence: TGTGCCAGCAGTGAATACGGGACAGCCATTACCGGTCAGTACTTC. Protein product: CASSEYGTAITGQYF.

The gene calls are TRBV7-8 and TRBJ2-5, with D perhaps matching TRBD2 (6 bases). Trimming took 1 base from V and 3 from J, leaving 9 bases between them. The CDR3 has 14 amino acids. In germline, CDR1 is SGHVS, CDR2 FQNEAQ. The CDR3 region is CASSLGRGKETQYF. The CDR3 DNA reads as TGTGCCAGCAGCTTAGGACGGGGGAAAGAGACCCAGTACTTC.

This clone occurred a few times. The chain carries TRBV4-3 and TRBJ2-7, with 11 bases aligning to TRBD2. V lost 4 bases and J lost 4; bases outside the gene matches: 9. The CDR3 has 16 residues. Looked up from germline, CDR1 is LGHNA and CDR2 is YSLEER. CDR3 sequence: CASSPGGSGGAYEQYF. The CDR3, as DNA: TGCGCCAGCAGCCCTGGGGGTAGCGGGGGGGCTTACGAGCAGTACTTC.

The CDR3 DNA sequence: TGTGCCAGCAGCGTAGTCGGGGGAGGGGAGCTGTTTTTT. Protein sequence: CASSVVGGGELFF. The V and J genes are TRBV9 and TRBJ2-2; tentatively, D is TRBD2 (6 bases). Germline values: CDR1 SGDLS, CDR2 YYNGEE. This CDR3 comprises 13 residues. V gave up 0 bases and J gave up 8 bases, with 8 bases separating them.

The chain employs TRBV5-5 and TRBJ2-7; no firm D call. Trimming took 0 bases from V and 6 from J, leaving 13 bases between them. CDR3 length equals 14 residues. Germline values: CDR1 SGHKS, CDR2 YYEKEE (reference sequence). The chain's CDR3 is CASSLVVSPREQYF. CDR3 DNA: TGTGCCAGCAGCTTGGTTGTCTCGCCGCGCGAGCAGTACTTC.

The chain is built from TRBV5-8 and TRBJ2-5, with 7 bases identical to TRBD2. The CDR3 is 15 residues long. V was clipped by 1 base and J by 4 bases; unmatched bases: 7. Per germline, CDR1 SGHTS and CDR2 YDEGEE. CDR3 protein: CASSLKGLLSETQYF. The CDR3 bases are TGTGCCAGCAGCTTGAAGGGACTACTATCAGAGACCCAGTACTTC.

The gene calls are TRBV10-3 and TRBJ2-1, with 7 bases fitting TRBD1. The V and J ends lost 6 bases and 8 bases, in that order; junction bases with no gene match: 7. The germline V gene has CDR1 ENHRY and CDR2 SYGVKD. CDR3 length: 13 residues. The CDR3 nucleotides read TGTGCCATCAGCATACAGGGGAAGGATGAGCAGTTCTTC. Translating it yields CAISIQGKDEQFF.

The J gene is TRBJ2-7, the V gene TRBV5-4; the D is unclear. The CDR3 runs to 15 residues. The V end was cut by 2 bases, the J end by 1 base, with 13 bases between. Germline V CDR1 and CDR2: SGHNT, YYREEE (reference sequence). In DNA form, the CDR3 reads TGTGCCAGCAGCTTAGCAAACCGAAAGTCCTACGAGCAGTACTTC. Protein product: CASSLANRKSYEQYF.

The gene calls are TRBV6-5 and TRBJ2-1, with unresolved D. This CDR3 region has 16 residues. Trimming pared 4 bases from V and 0 bases from J, leaving 13 bases between. The germline V gene has CDR1 MNHEY and CDR2 SVGAGI. The CDR3 region has the DNA TGTGCCAGCAGTTTCCAGACACTTAGCTCCTACAATGAGCAGTTCTTC. Amino acids: CASSFQTLSSYNEQFF.

The chain is built from TRBV11-3 and TRBJ2-6, with a possible D match to TRBD1 (6 bases). Trimming removed 1 base at V and 11 bases at J, with 21 bases between. Germline V gene data show CDR1 as SGHNT and CDR2 as YENEEA. The CDR3 sequence is 17 residues long. The CDR3 sequence: CASSLGRPGASLDVLTF. CDR3 in DNA: TGTGCCAGCAGCTTAGGCCGGCCAGGGGCCTCTTTGGACGTCCTGACTTTC.

This rearrangement joins TRBV11-2 to TRBJ2-7; TRBD1 is a possible D gene (6 bases). Germline V CDR1 and CDR2: SGHAT, FQNNGV. V was cut by 1 base and J by 7 bases, with 8 bases left in between. This CDR3 contains 12 residues. The DNA for the CDR3 is TGTGCCAGCAGCTTAGCCAGGGGAGAGCAGTACTTC. Encoded protein: CASSLARGEQYF.

The chain employs TRBV19 and TRBJ1-1, with TRBD1 matching over 11 bases. J was trimmed by 0 bases and V by 6 bases; bases with no gene match: 9. The CDR3 consists of 17 residues. Germline values: CDR1 LNHDA, CDR2 SQIVND (reference sequence). The CDR3 loop reads CASRDRTGGLMNTEAFF. The CDR3 region has the DNA TGTGCCAGTAGGGACCGGACAGGGGGCCTTATGAACACTGAAGCTTTCTTT.

The chain uses TRBV14 and TRBJ1-2, with 9 positions matching TRBD1. J lost 8 bases, V lost 3 bases, and 7 bases had no gene match. The CDR3 covers 14 residues. Germline V gene lookup returns CDR1 SGHDN and CDR2 FVKESK. In DNA, the CDR3 is TGTGCCAGCAGCCAGCTACAGGGGGCTCGCGGCTACACCTTC. Protein product: CASSQLQGARGYTF.

J is TRBJ1-6 and V is TRBV6-5; D perhaps matches TRBD1 (6 bases). Between the trimmed V and J ends, which lost 6 bases and 2 bases, there was a span of 11 bases. This CDR3 contains 15 residues. Germline assignment: CDR1 MNHEY and CDR2 SVGAGI. The CDR3 protein is CASRPPGAYNSPLHF. The CDR3 nucleotides read TGTGCCAGCAGACCCCCAGGGGCCTATAATTCACCCCTCCACTTT.

The J gene is TRBJ1-1, the V gene TRBV5-4; 7 nucleotides align to TRBD1. The germline V gene has CDR1 SGHNT and CDR2 YYREEE (reference sequence). J lost 1 base, V lost 3 bases, and 9 bases had no gene match. The CDR3 covers 16 residues. The CDR3 sequence is CASSSDREVWNTEAFF. CDR3 DNA: TGTGCCAGCAGCTCCGACAGGGAGGTTTGGAACACTGAAGCTTTCTTT.

In this sample, this clone turned up a few times. The V call is TRBV27, the J call TRBJ2-7; 7 bases match TRBD1. The CDR3 runs to 16 residues. Trimming took 6 bases from V and 3 from J; bases not matched to a gene: 14. The germline V gene encodes CDR1 MNHEY and CDR2 SMNVEV (reference sequence). The CDR3: CASRPPSPGGSYEQYF. The CDR3 bases are TGTGCCAGCAGACCGCCTAGTCCAGGGGGAAGCTACGAGCAGTACTTC.

This clone was recorded once. The V and J genes are TRBV28 and TRBJ1-2; the D gene is possibly TRBD1 (6 bases). V shed 7 bases and J shed 1 base, with 10 bases lying between them. Germline CDR1 MDHEN, CDR2 SYDVKM. CDR3 length: 13 residues. The CDR3 spells CASKTGVNYGYTF. The CDR3 DNA sequence: TGTGCCAGCAAGACAGGCGTTAACTATGGCTACACCTTC.

The genes are TRBV28 and TRBJ2-6; possibly TRBD1 for D (6 bases). CDR1 and CDR2 (germline): MDHEN, SYDVKM. Trimming removed 5 bases from V and 0 bases from J, with 11 bases in between. CDR3 length: 16 residues. The CDR3 sequence: CASSTGQFSGANVLTF. CDR3 in DNA: TGTGCCAGCAGTACAGGACAGTTCTCTGGGGCCAACGTCCTGACTTTC.

This chain uses TRBV13 with TRBJ2-7; 11 positions match TRBD1. The ends lost 4 bases at V and 7 bases at J; junction bases unmatched: 6. Germline CDR1 PRHDT, CDR2 FYEKMQ (reference sequence). The CDR3 totals 14 residues. This CDR3 reads CASSSGQGAWEQYF. The CDR3 DNA follows: TGTGCCAGCAGCTCTGGACAGGGGGCATGGGAGCAGTACTTC.

The rearrangement links TRBV5-1 to TRBJ1-1; D perhaps matches TRBD1 (6 bases). This CDR3 is built from 14 residues. CDR1 and CDR2 from the germline V gene are SGHRS and YFSETQ. Between the trimmed V and J ends, which lost 3 bases and 3 bases, there was a span of 12 bases. The CDR3 reads CASSSDSSYTEAFF. In nucleotides, the CDR3 is TGCGCCAGCAGCTCGGACAGCTCTTACACTGAAGCTTTCTTT.